The clone carrying this T cell receptor (beta chain) was seen once. Its specificity is not known. This record belongs to a study of early T cells in non-severe SARS-CoV-2 infection. Study summary: The authors sequenced bulk RNA from unsorted whole blood, leaving chains unpaired.

Unique molecular identifiers were attached to individual cDNA molecules. Via MiXCR, TCRdb re-called the 5' RACE reads, giving one row per CDR3 protein. This sample has approximately 98,000 distinct CDR3 sequences, with roughly an eighth found just once. Study-wide results and limits: Comparison of clonotypes with VDJdb favored anti-spike CD8 responses while missing private and CD4 specificities.

Trimming shortened V by 3 bases and J by 6 bases, and 13 bases separated the two germline ends. The CDR3 length is 14 residues. In germline, CDR1 is SGDLS, CDR2 YYNGEE. The J gene is TRBJ2-1, the V gene TRBV9; D not certain. The clonotype originates from an adult who was a healthcare worker with PCR-confirmed SARS-CoV-2 infection or an uninfected control (not recorded which). Sample: whole blood. The CDR3 region is CASSAHVSRNEQFF. The CDR3 DNA sequence: TGTGCCAGCAGCGCGCACGTCTCCCGCAATGAGCAGTTCTTC.